The 12 T cell receptor beta chains presented below share a single source sample, sequenced in a study of shared clonotypes between healthy human individuals. Sequencing used immunoSEQ multiplex PCR; TCRdb keeps in-frame clones, though not all of them. This sample has under 750,000 clones, with 72% found just once. Input material: memory CD4+ T cells sorted from blood. Subset specified: CD45RA-negative fraction. Receptors originate from a woman aged 30 to 39 in good health.

V is TRBV9 and J is TRBJ2-7, with unresolved D. V shed 1 base and J shed 1 base, with 12 bases lying between them. The germline V gene has CDR1 SGDLS and CDR2 YYNGEE. This CDR3 region has 15 residues. In DNA form, the CDR3 reads TGTGCCAGCAGCGTAAGTCCGATGGTGTCCTACGAGCAGTACTTC. Translation: CASSVSPMVSYEQYF.

This clone was recorded a few times. V usage is TRBV30 and J usage is TRBJ2-2; tentative D call: TRBD2 (6 bases). V lost 3 bases and J lost 3, with 14 bases in between. CDR3 length: 15 amino acids. Germline V gene sequence: CDR1 GTSNPN, CDR2 SVGIG (reference sequence). The CDR3 reads CAWRHAGSYTGELFF. CDR3 nucleotides: TGTGCCTGGAGGCATGCGGGAAGCTACACCGGGGAGCTGTTTTTT.

The chain combines TRBV2 with TRBJ1-2; 7 nucleotides line up with TRBD1. CDR3 length: 15 residues. CDR1 is SNHLY, CDR2 FYNNEI, per germline. V lost 6 bases and J lost 4; bases outside the gene matches: 11. The CDR3 DNA reads TGTGCCAGCAGCCACACGCAGGGGGTAATCTATGGCTACACCTTC. Amino acid sequence: CASSHTQGVIYGYTF.

The CDR3 protein is CTTGEVYGYTF. CDR3 coding DNA: TGCACCACAGGGGAGGTCTATGGCTACACCTTC. This chain joins TRBV29-1 and TRBJ1-2, with TRBD1 identical over 7 bases. The germline V gene encodes CDR1 SQVTM and CDR2 ANQGSEA. This CDR3 has 11 amino acids.

The chain carries TRBV18 and TRBJ1-4, with 9 bases fitting TRBD1. The CDR3 has 14 residues. The V segment lost 0 bases and the J segment 8 bases; nucleotides outside the gene matches: 1. Looked up from germline, CDR1 is KGHSH and CDR2 is LQKENI. In nucleotides, the CDR3 is TGTGCCAGCTCACCACCGGGACAGGGAGAAAAACTGTTTTTT. This translates into CASSPPGQGEKLFF.

The V call is TRBV18, the J call TRBJ2-2; D remains unclear. Per the germline V gene, CDR1 is KGHSH and CDR2 is LQKENI. The CDR3 has 11 residues. V gave up 3 bases and J gave up 7 bases, with 3 bases separating them. The CDR3 spells CASSPLGELFF. In nucleotides, the CDR3 is TGTGCCAGCTCACCCCTCGGGGAGCTGTTTTTT.

The chain links TRBV6-5 to TRBJ2-2; a possible D gene is TRBD2 (5 bases). V lost 0 bases and J lost 7, with 12 bases in between. This CDR3 has 15 amino acids. Germline V CDR1 and CDR2: MNHEY, SVGAGI. Written as DNA, the CDR3 is TGTGCCAGCAGTTACTCGGCTAGCTGGGGCGGGGAGCTGTTTTTT. It specifies CASSYSASWGGELFF.

This chain connects TRBV6-5 to TRBJ2-1, with no clear D. Germline V gene sequence: CDR1 MNHEY, CDR2 SVGAGI. Deletions cut 8 bases from V and 9 bases from J, with 14 bases between. This CDR3 spans 12 amino acids. Here the CDR3 reads CASQPSGGEQFF. The CDR3 region has the DNA TGTGCCAGCCAGCCCTCCGGCGGTGAGCAGTTCTTC.

The CDR3 reads CASSPDERDGGGQTQYF. CDR3 nucleotides: TGCGCCAGCAGCCCCGATGAAAGAGATGGTGGGGGGCAGACCCAGTACTTC. This chain links TRBV4-1 with TRBJ2-5; D tentatively reads TRBD1 or TRBD2 (6 bases each). V lost 4 bases, J lost 6 bases, and 24 bases lay in between. The CDR3 is made up of 17 amino acids. CDR1 and CDR2 (germline): MGHRA, YSYEKL.

V gene TRBV5-1 combines with J gene TRBJ2-7, with TRBD1 as a possible D gene (5 bases). Trimming took off 1 base at V and 0 bases at J, with 11 bases between the two ends. The V gene's germline CDR1 is SGHRS and CDR2 YFSETQ. The CDR3 spans 15 residues. The DNA of the CDR3 is TGCGCCAGCAGCTTGATAGACAGCCACTCCTACGAGCAGTACTTC. This gives the protein CASSLIDSHSYEQYF.

This clone was seen a few times. V is TRBV5-1 and J is TRBJ2-1; D gene uncertain. Germline CDR1 SGHRS, CDR2 YFSETQ. CDR3 length: 13 residues. V gave up 7 bases and J gave up 3 bases, with 11 bases separating them. DNA for the CDR3: TGCGCCAGCCGACCATCCCACTACAATGAGCAGTTCTTC. It encodes CASRPSHYNEQFF.

This clone came up many times. This rearrangement joins TRBV6-1 to TRBJ2-2, with 7 bases aligning to TRBD1. The CDR3 covers 15 residues. Germline V CDR1 and CDR2: MNHNS, SASEGT. V shed 3 bases and J 3 bases; nucleotides not matched to a gene: 4. This chain's CDR3 is CASSDGTGDTGELFF. Written as DNA, the CDR3 is TGTGCCAGCAGTGATGGCACAGGGGACACCGGGGAGCTGTTTTTT.